This T cell receptor (beta chain) was obtained from a study of cytomegalovirus exposure and HLA in healthy donors. Study results and limitations: It was 164 TCR beta chains that were listed as cytomegalovirus-associated. Follow-up analysis found HLA locus-dependent TCR association rates, highest for DRB1 and lowest for HLA-C. As a later analysis showed, a missense DCLRE1C variant was linked to trimming of TCR beta V- and J-genes.

The CDR3 has 16 amino acids. The V end was cut by 2 bases, the J end by 6 bases, with 19 bases between. Germline-derived CDR1 and CDR2 are MNHEY and SVGAGI. In this sample, this clone turned up a few times. Its cognate antigen is unknown. Primers included in the PCR were 60 Vbeta and 13 Jbeta primers. Measured with immunoSEQ multiplex PCR; TCRdb has only the in-frame clones, and not every one. The table shows about 120,000 clones, with 77% occurring only once. The sequence derives from a male donor in good health and CMV-seropositive. Sequenced: PBMCs. The chain employs TRBV6-5 and TRBJ1-1; the D gene is possibly TRBD1 (5 bases). The CDR3 DNA reads as TGTGCCAGCAGTTACGATGTTCAGGGATTTGTGGCTGAAGCTTTCTTT. Its translation is CASSYDVQGFVAEAFF.